The 10 T cell receptor beta chains given below trace back to one sample, sequenced in a study of human T cells and chemical hapten exposure. Time point noted: patch test 2, 6 weeks after DPC sensitization. The treatment is: therapeutic diphenylcyclopropenone sensitization with weekly scalp DPC. TCRdb reprocessed the RACE reads with MiXCR, giving one entry per CDR3 protein. The sample carries under 450,000 distinct CDR3 sequences, about 6.9% recorded once. The sample consisted of whole blood, taken in connection with sensitization to the hapten diphenylcyclopropenone (DPC). The receptors were gathered from a young woman with alopecia areata. Some clones in this sample may be carry-over from other donors' samples.

This clonotype was observed many times. This chain links TRBV28 with TRBJ2-7, with no clear D. The V gene's germline CDR1 is MDHEN and CDR2 SYDVKM. The V and J ends lost 11 bases and 3 bases respectively, with 11 bases between them. The CDR3 is made up of 11 amino acids. The DNA for the CDR3 is TGTGCCTCCCTTTGGATCTACGAGCAGTACTTC. This gives the protein CASLWIYEQYF.

The chain is built from TRBV20-1 and TRBJ2-3; tentative D call: TRBD2 (5 bases). This CDR3 comprises 17 residues. CDR1 is DFQATT, CDR2 SNEGSKA, per germline (reference sequence). V lost 1 base and J lost 3, with 20 bases in between. CDR3 sequence (DNA): TGCAGTGCTAGAGTATTTTCCGGCGTGGACTTAACAGATACGCAGTATTTT. Encoded protein: CSARVFSGVDLTDTQYF.

The chain recombines TRBV6-6 with TRBJ1-2, with a weak D call TRBD1 (6 bases). Germline V gives CDR1 MNHNY, CDR2 SVGAGI (reference sequence). The CDR3 is 14 amino acids. Trimming cost V 2 bases and J 11 bases, with 18 bases left between them. DNA of the CDR3: TGTGCCAGCAGTTACAACGAACAGGGAGTCGGTTACACCTTC. It specifies CASSYNEQGVGYTF.

This clonotype has a handful of counts. V is TRBV25-1 and J is TRBJ1-5, with D tentatively TRBD1 (6 bases). Germline V gene lookup returns CDR1 MGHDK and CDR2 SYGVNS. Trimming removed 5 bases at V and 4 bases at J, with 15 bases between. The CDR3 is 15 residues long. CDR3 residues: CASSRSTGLNQPQHF. CDR3 coding DNA: TGTGCCAGCAGTCGATCAACAGGGCTAAATCAGCCCCAGCATTTT.

The table lists this clonotype with a few counts. The V call is TRBV6-2 or TRBV6-3, the J call TRBJ1-1; D may be TRBD1 (5 bases). The V end lost 6 bases, the J end lost 4 bases, and 12 bases lay between the germline ends. The CDR3 runs 13 residues. The V gene's germline CDR1 is MNHEY and CDR2 SVGEGT. CDR3 residues: CASRETGITEAFF. The CDR3 DNA reads TGTGCCAGCAGGGAAACAGGAATCACTGAAGCTTTCTTT.

This clonotype appeared many times. A read error may account for a junction end that differs from germline. The chain has TRBV7-7 and TRBJ2-2, with 9 nucleotides matching TRBD1. The CDR3 length is 16 residues. Germline CDR1 is SSHAT and CDR2 is FNYEAQ (reference sequence). CDR3 DNA sequence: TGTGCTAGCAGCGAACGACAGGGGGGAATGCCCGGGGAGCTGTTTTTT. Protein: CASSERQGGMPGELFF.

This clonotype was detected many times. The J gene is TRBJ2-2, the V gene TRBV29-1, with D perhaps being TRBD1 or TRBD2 (6 bases each). Germline V CDR1 and CDR2: SQVTM, ANQGSEA. V lost 6 bases to trimming and J lost 4 bases, with 15 bases between them. The CDR3 loop spans 14 amino acids. The CDR3 DNA is TGCAGCGTCTCACCCGGGGGCGGCACCGGGGAGCTGTTTTTT. Residues: CSVSPGGGTGELFF.

This clonotype was seen a few times. The chain uses TRBV9 and TRBJ2-1; D may be TRBD2 (5 bases). V lost 0 bases and J lost 6, with 13 bases in between. From germline, CDR1 is SGDLS and CDR2 YYNGEE. The length of the CDR3 is 15 residues. The CDR3: CASSVESRGSNEQFF. CDR3 sequence (DNA): TGTGCCAGCAGCGTAGAATCTCGGGGTAGCAATGAGCAGTTCTTC.

The table lists this clonotype with many counts. The chain uses TRBV27 and TRBJ1-1, with 11 bases lining up with TRBD1. The CDR3 extends over 15 amino acids. The V gene end was trimmed by 6 bases and the J gene end by 5 bases; junction bases not matched to a gene: 8. Germline lookup yields CDR1 MNHEY and CDR2 SMNVEV (reference sequence). This CDR3 reads CASSPRTGGWTEAFF. The DNA of the CDR3 is TGTGCCAGCAGCCCTAGGACAGGGGGCTGGACTGAAGCTTTCTTT.

A few counts support this clonotype. The J gene is TRBJ2-5, the V gene TRBV7-8; TRBD2 agrees at 8 bases. Trimming took 0 bases from V and 4 from J; bases not matched to a gene: 10. The CDR3 is 17 amino acids. Germline values: CDR1 SGHVS, CDR2 FQNEAQ. In nucleotides, the CDR3 is TGTGCCAGCAGCTTAGCGGCGGGGGGTCAAGGTCGAGAGACCCAGTACTTC. Its protein product is CASSLAAGGQGRETQYF.